The entry that follows covers one T cell receptor (beta chain) sequence. The data were taken from a study of T cell changes during pregnancy in multiple sclerosis. Germline CDR1 SQVTM, CDR2 ANQGSEA. There are 11 residues in the CDR3. Repertoires were generated with immunoSEQ multiplex PCR, while TCRdb's copy carries only in-frame clones and drops some. The sample yields tens of thousands of clones, 94% seen once. The rearrangement links TRBV29-1 to TRBJ1-1; D is possibly TRBD1 (6 bases). The receptor's source is a female donor with multiple sclerosis, enrolled in a pregnancy study. Sample: CD4+ T cells from peripheral blood mononuclear cells, taken after pregnancy. The CDR3 sequence: CSYPSGTRAFF. The CDR3 nucleotides are TGCAGTTATCCCTCTGGGACAAGGGCTTTCTTT.